This T cell receptor (beta chain) was obtained from a study of blood T cell repertoires in COVID-19. At the level of the study: Collection of acute and convalescent COVID-19 samples took place in the United States, Italy and Spain.

The V and J ends lost 2 bases and 4 bases, in that order; junction bases with no gene match: 4. The CDR3 totals 15 residues. The germline V gene encodes CDR1 SNHLY and CDR2 FYNNEI. Clones were sequenced by immunoSEQ multiplex PCR, and TCRdb holds only the in-frame ones, with some missing. The data contain 25,000 to 35,000 clones, approximately 92% of them seen just once; the ten biggest clones take up about a sixth. The sequence was collected from a man older than 75 with acute or convalescent COVID-19. The sequenced material came from peripheral blood. This chain uses TRBV2 with TRBJ1-2; TRBD1 matches at 10 bases. The CDR3 loop is CASSEPGQGPYGYTF. The CDR3 DNA reads as TGTGCCAGCAGTGAACCGGGACAGGGGCCCTATGGCTACACCTTC.